These 26 T cell receptor beta chains were sequenced from one sample in a study of T cells in Graves' hyperthyroidism and ophthalmopathy. Amplification targeted TCR beta CDR3 regions from RNA transcripts. The HTBI primer set drove a first-round RT-PCR of the TCR CDR3. A single record per CDR3 protein comes from TCRdb applying MiXCR to the multiplex PCR reads. The repertoire holds 700,000 to 950,000 distinct CDR3 sequences, with roughly 32% as singletons. Material for sequencing was blood. These receptors all stem from a woman aged 40 to 50 with Graves' hyperthyroidism.

This clonotype was seen a few times. This chain joins TRBV28 and TRBJ2-5, with D tentatively TRBD2 (6 bases). The CDR3 is 14 amino acids. Looked up from germline, CDR1 is MDHEN and CDR2 is SYDVKM. Trimming stripped 6 bases from V and 7 bases from J, with 18 bases between. CDR3 sequence reads: CASSPAGPQGTQYF. In DNA form, the CDR3 reads TGTGCCAGCAGCCCCGCGGGGCCCCAGGGGACCCAGTACTTC.

This clonotype was found a few times. This sequence joins TRBV20-1 and TRBJ2-5; 9 bases agree with TRBD2. CDR1 DFQATT and CDR2 SNEGSKA come from the germline V gene (reference sequence). The CDR3 runs 15 residues. V was pared by 4 bases and J by 4 bases, with 10 bases of the junction left unmatched. The CDR3 spells CSAMGLAGSLETQYF. CDR3 nucleotides: TGCAGTGCTATGGGGCTAGCGGGGAGCCTAGAGACCCAGTACTTC.

V usage is TRBV10-3 and J usage is TRBJ2-6; 8 bases agree with TRBD1. The CDR3 runs 14 residues. The germline V gene has CDR1 ENHRY and CDR2 SYGVKD. The ends lost 9 bases at V and 2 bases at J; junction bases unmatched: 3. CDR3 nucleotide sequence: TGTGCCATACAGGGGGACGCTGGGGCCAACGTCCTGACTTTC. It is translated as CAIQGDAGANVLTF.

V gene TRBV20-1 combines with J gene TRBJ2-5, with 8 bases lining up with TRBD2. The CDR3 is 15 amino acids. The germline V gene has CDR1 DFQATT and CDR2 SNEGSKA (reference sequence). J was trimmed by 11 bases and V by 6 bases; bases with no gene match: 20. CDR3 nucleotides: TGCAGTGCCGTCGGGGGGGGAGGGTTCACAGATACGCAGTACTTC. Its protein product is CSAVGGGGFTDTQYF.

In its sample, this clonotype was seen many times. The chain couples TRBV15 to TRBJ1-6, with a possible D match to TRBD1 (5 bases). CDR3 length: 16 residues. The V end was cut by 0 bases, the J end by 10 bases, with 16 bases between. Germline V CDR1 and CDR2: LNHNV, YYDKDF (reference sequence). CDR3 loop: CATSREAGRVRSPLHF. CDR3 in DNA: TGTGCCACCAGCAGAGAGGCAGGGAGGGTACGGTCACCCCTCCACTTT.

This clonotype has a handful of counts. The chain couples TRBV6-5 to TRBJ2-2; D not certain. Germline assignment: CDR1 MNHEY and CDR2 SVGAGI. Trimming pared 7 bases from V and 7 bases from J, leaving 10 bases between. This CDR3 is 12 amino acids long. CDR3 nucleotides: TGTGCCAGCACCAGTCATGGCGGGGAGCTGTTTTTT. Protein sequence: CASTSHGGELFF.

V usage is TRBV19 and J usage is TRBJ1-1; D gene ambiguous. Trimming left V 0 bases short and J 0 bases short, with 17 bases between. The CDR3 contains 18 residues. Germline values: CDR1 LNHDA, CDR2 SQIVND (reference sequence). CDR3 DNA: TGTGCCAGTAGTATAGAGAATCCCCTGGCGGAAGTGAACACTGAAGCTTTCTTT. Residues: CASSIENPLAEVNTEAFF.

This clonotype showed up just a few times. V and J are TRBV3-1 and TRBJ1-5; 7 bases align to TRBD1. The CDR3 extends over 13 amino acids. V lost 4 bases, J lost 11 bases, and 8 bases stayed unmatched. CDR1 and CDR2 (germline): LGHDT, YNNKEL (reference sequence). The CDR3 DNA reads TGTGCCAGCAGCCGCGAGGGGGACAGTGCCCAGCATTTT. Encoded protein: CASSREGDSAQHF. The full variable domain, completed using reference TRBV3-1 and TRBJ1-5, is DTAVSQTPKYLVTQMGNDKSIKCEQNLGHDTMYWYKQDSKKFLKIMFSYNNKELIINETVPNRFSPKSPDKAHLNLHINSLELGDSAVYFCASSREGDSAQHFGDGTRLSIL.

The chain has TRBV7-2 and TRBJ2-5; the match to TRBD2 covers 13 bases. Germline lookup yields CDR1 SGHTA and CDR2 FQGNSA. With 5 bases clipped from V and 5 bases from J, the junction kept 8 bases outside the gene matches. The CDR3 runs to 16 residues. The CDR3 spells CASSAPGLAGTETQYF. In DNA form, the CDR3 reads TGTGCCAGCAGCGCCCCGGGACTAGCGGGGACCGAGACCCAGTACTTC.

This clonotype was seen at least ten times. The chain links TRBV24-1 to TRBJ2-5; 11 nucleotides match TRBD1. V lost 0 bases to trimming and J lost 5 bases; unmatched junction nucleotides: 13. The CDR3 sequence is 19 residues long. Per germline, CDR1 KGHDR and CDR2 SFDVKD. The CDR3 nucleotides are TGTGCCACCAGTGATTTGAGGGACGTCGGACAGGGGGCCGGGGAGACCCAGTACTTC. Translation gives CATSDLRDVGQGAGETQYF.

This clonotype was counted between two and nine times. The chain is built from TRBV5-8 and TRBJ1-5; 10 nucleotides match TRBD1. Germline CDR1 and CDR2: SGHTS and YDEGEE. Trimming took 1 base from V and 7 from J; bases not matched to a gene: 5. The CDR3 extends over 15 amino acids. The CDR3 sequence: CASSLRDRGGQPQHF. In DNA form, the CDR3 reads TGTGCCAGCAGCTTGCGGGACAGGGGAGGGCAGCCCCAGCATTTT.

The V and J genes are TRBV9 and TRBJ2-6; D is unresolved. CDR1 SGDLS and CDR2 YYNGEE come from the germline V gene. The CDR3 is 17 amino acids. Deletions cut 4 bases from V and 0 bases from J, with 14 bases between. The CDR3, as DNA: TGTGCCAGCAGCCAAGCCCTTTCAAGCTCTGGGGCCAACGTCCTGACTTTC. Translation: CASSQALSSSGANVLTF.

J is TRBJ1-4 and V is TRBV27; no reliable D call. CDR3 length: 15 amino acids. V lost 1 base and J 7 bases, leaving 13 bases between the germline ends. CDR1 and CDR2 from the germline V gene are MNHEY and SMNVEV (reference sequence). CDR3 nucleotide sequence: TGTGCCAGCAGTTTATATTTGGGGAGGGTTGAAAAACTGTTTTTT. This translates into CASSLYLGRVEKLFF.

Comment on this clonotype: Possible read error: a much larger clone is one base away. This chain joins TRBV20-1 and TRBJ2-7; no firm D call. The germline CDR1 and CDR2 sequences are DFQATT and SNEGSKA (reference sequence). CDR3 length: 15 amino acids. V was pared by 0 bases and J by 0 bases, with 12 bases between. Written as DNA, the CDR3 is TGCAGTGCTAGAGATTGGCGGATACGCTCCTACGAGCAGTACTTC. Its translation is CSARDWRIRSYEQYF.

The V gene is TRBV7-9, the J gene TRBJ2-5; weak D call: TRBD2 (6 bases). The V end lost 2 bases, the J end lost 7 bases, and 14 bases lay between the germline ends. This CDR3 has 14 residues. Germline-derived CDR1 and CDR2 are SEHNR and FQNEAQ (reference sequence). The CDR3: CASSLSTYGGTQYF. The CDR3 nucleotides are TGTGCCAGCAGCTTATCGACGTACGGGGGGACCCAGTACTTC. Using reference TRBV7-9 and TRBJ2-5 for the parts outside the CDR3, the full variable domain is DTGVSQNPRHKITKRGQNVTFRCDPISEHNRLYWYRQTLGQGPEFLTYFQNEAQLEKSRLLSDRFSAERPKGSFSTLEIQRTEQGDSAMYLCASSLSTYGGTQYFGPGTRLLVL.

Many counts were recorded for this clonotype. The rearrangement links TRBV12-3 or TRBV12-4 to TRBJ1-1; D gene uncertain. The CDR3 is made up of 14 amino acids. The V and J ends lost 3 bases and 1 base respectively, with 9 bases between them. Here the CDR3 DNA reads TGTGCCAGCAGTTTTGGACCTAAGAACACTGAAGCTTTCTTT. It specifies CASSFGPKNTEAFF.

A note on this clonotype: At one end the junction does not follow the germline gene, possibly because of a read error. CDR3 residues: CASSQGKSRRGYSPLHF. The CDR3 region has the DNA TGCGCCAGCAGCCAAGGAAAATCAAGGAGGGGATATTCACCCCTCCACTTT. The V and J genes are TRBV7-2 and TRBJ1-6, with D maybe TRBD1 (5 bases). Germline V gene sequence: CDR1 SGHTA, CDR2 FQGNSA. The CDR3 totals 17 residues.

The chain combines TRBV25-1 with TRBJ2-2; D ambiguous. Germline CDR1 and CDR2: MGHDK and SYGVNS. Trimming removed 5 bases from V and 5 bases from J, with 15 bases in between. The CDR3 sequence is 15 residues long. The CDR3, as DNA: TGTGCCAGCAGTTTAAGGCTCCTGGGGACCGGGGAGCTGTTTTTT. The encoded protein is CASSLRLLGTGELFF.

This clonotype was found many times. J is TRBJ2-5 and V is TRBV6-1; 11 bases are a match to TRBD2. V trimming: 3 bases; J trimming: 9 bases; junction bases outside the gene matches: 6. The CDR3 loop spans 14 amino acids. Germline V gene sequence: CDR1 MNHNS, CDR2 SASEGT. DNA for the CDR3: TGTGCCAGCAGTGAGATGACTAGCGGGATGTCCCAGTACTTC. It codes for CASSEMTSGMSQYF.

The V call is TRBV5-1, the J call TRBJ1-1, with TRBD1 matching over 12 bases. The CDR3 covers 17 residues. V gave up 1 base and J gave up 0 bases; unmatched junction bases: 4. CDR1 and CDR2 from the germline V gene are SGHRS and YFSETQ. The CDR3 coding sequence is TGCGCCAGCAGCTTGATGGGACAGGGGGCGGTGAACACTGAAGCTTTCTTT. Encoded protein: CASSLMGQGAVNTEAFF.

The gene calls are TRBV6-2 or TRBV6-3 and TRBJ1-4, with D unresolved. CDR1 is MNHEY, CDR2 SVGEGT, per germline. This CDR3 comprises 14 residues. The germline V and J ends were trimmed by 6 bases and 0 bases, with 8 bases remaining between them. The CDR3 loop reads CASSDVATNEKLFF. Written as DNA, the CDR3 is TGTGCCAGCAGCGACGTTGCAACTAATGAAAAACTGTTTTTT.

This clonotype came up many times. CDR3 in amino acids: CSVSGRGGETQYF. The CDR3 region has the DNA TGCAGTGTTAGCGGGAGGGGAGGGGAGACCCAGTACTTC. The J gene is TRBJ2-5, the V gene TRBV20-1; TRBD2 aligns across 11 bases. V dropped 7 bases and J dropped 5; count of bases not matched to a gene: 6. The CDR3 totals 13 residues. Looked up from germline, CDR1 is DFQATT and CDR2 is SNEGSKA (reference sequence).

This clonotype was detected ten times or more. This chain links TRBV6-5 with TRBJ1-1, with unresolved D. The CDR3 covers 15 residues. Per germline, CDR1 MNHEY and CDR2 SVGAGI. Between the trimmed V and J ends, which lost 5 bases and 1 base, there was a span of 14 bases. The CDR3 sequence is CASSVTVDPNTEAFF. The CDR3 DNA reads TGTGCCAGCAGTGTAACTGTCGACCCGAACACTGAAGCTTTCTTT.

The chain recombines TRBV27 with TRBJ1-1, with a possible D match to TRBD1 (6 bases). V gave up 2 bases and J gave up 3 bases, with 13 bases separating them. The CDR3 is made up of 15 amino acids. The germline CDR1 and CDR2 sequences are MNHEY and SMNVEV (reference sequence). The CDR3, as DNA: TGTGCCAGCAGTTTACGGAGGGGGGAGGACACTGAAGCTTTCTTT. Translated: CASSLRRGEDTEAFF.

This clonotype came up many times. This chain links TRBV7-9 with TRBJ1-3; possibly TRBD1 for D (5 bases). The V and J ends lost 5 bases and 1 base respectively, with 9 bases between them. CDR1 SEHNR and CDR2 FQNEAQ come from the germline V gene (reference sequence). This CDR3 region has 14 residues. The DNA of the CDR3 is TGTGCCAGCAGCCCCCCAGGGTCTGGAAACACCATATATTTT. Translating it yields CASSPPGSGNTIYF.

This clonotype was seen a few times. The chain recombines TRBV7-9 with TRBJ2-3, with D possibly being TRBD1 (6 bases). Trimming took 5 bases from V and 0 from J, leaving 9 bases between them. This CDR3 region has 14 residues. Looked up from germline, CDR1 is SEHNR and CDR2 is FQNEAQ (reference sequence). CDR3 amino acids: CASSPQGSTDTQYF. For the CDR3, the DNA is TGTGCCAGCAGCCCACAGGGAAGCACAGATACGCAGTATTTT.